This T cell receptor beta chain was captured in a study of blood T cell repertoires in COVID-19. Per the study methods: By means of reference gene primer amplification, nucleated cell counts were estimated. Assay used: immunoSEQ multiplex PCR; TCRdb lists only in-frame clones, some missing. The V and J calls and the clone size are those of that table, but D and trimming were determined from the DNA. The sample has about 200,000 clones; more than 75% are singletons. This CDR3 spans 16 amino acids. Looked up from germline, CDR1 is MNHEY and CDR2 is SVGEGT. Trimming took 7 bases from V and 5 from J; bases not matched to a gene: 13.

This chain uses TRBV6-2 or TRBV6-3 with TRBJ2-3; 9 nucleotides line up with TRBD2. The sample was peripheral blood. This receptor was obtained from a man in his forties or fifties with active or convalescent COVID-19. The CDR3 DNA reads TGTGCCAGCACCCCCCTTCGCGGGGGGGCCAGAGATACGCAGTATTTT. Protein sequence: CASTPLRGGARDTQYF.